This TCR beta chain was obtained from a study of T-cell memory formation after mild COVID-19. Study results and caveats: Among CD4+ contracting clones, most were CM and EM, and CD8+ ones EMRA.

This clonotype has only a few counts. Its antigen is unidentified. TCRdb reprocessed the 5' RACE reads with MiXCR, giving one entry per CDR3 protein. The sample includes approximately 150,000 distinct CDR3 sequences, approximately 12% of them seen just once. This CDR3 region has 16 residues. CDR1 is SGHRS and CDR2 is YFSETQ in the germline V gene. The V end was cut by 1 base, the J end by 3 bases, with 16 bases between. This receptor was identified in a man younger than 30 who had mild COVID-19 (a few samples of this study predate the infection). Cell type and time point are not known. The sequencing input was PBMCs or a T cell subset sorted from them (not recorded which). This chain connects TRBV5-1 to TRBJ2-5, with D hard to call. CDR3 sequence: CASSLLPLGQKETQYF. CDR3 DNA sequence: TGCGCCAGCAGCTTGCTGCCCCTTGGGCAGAAAGAGACCCAGTACTTC. Combining the CDR3 with reference TRBV5-1 and TRBJ2-5 gives the whole variable domain KAGVTQTPRYLIKTRGQQVTLSCSPISGHRSVSWYQQTPGQGLQFLFEYFSETQRNKGNFPGRFSGRQFSNSRSEMNVSTLELGDSALYLCASSLLPLGQKETQYFGPGTRLLVL.